These 19 T cell receptor beta chains originate from one sample sequenced in a study of human T cells and chemical hapten exposure. The time point denotes: patch test 1, 2 weeks after DPC sensitization. Treatment specified: therapeutic diphenylcyclopropenone sensitization with weekly scalp DPC. TCRdb re-called the RACE reads with MiXCR, one entry per CDR3 protein. The table lists over 14,000 distinct CDR3 sequences, around 17% of them singletons, with approximately 7.1% in the top ten. The specimen was whole blood, collected in connection with sensitization to the hapten diphenylcyclopropenone (DPC). The receptors here all came from a woman aged 25 to 39 with alopecia areata. Some clones in this sample may be carry-over from other donors' samples.

This clonotype was counted ten times or more. V usage is TRBV27 and J usage is TRBJ1-4, with 7 bases that match TRBD1. V was pared by 5 bases and J by 10 bases, with 10 bases of the junction left unmatched. The CDR3 sequence is 14 residues long. CDR1 MNHEY and CDR2 SMNVEV come from the germline V gene (reference sequence). The CDR3, as DNA: TGTGCCAGCAGTCCGGAATGGGACAGTCTAAAACTGTTTTTT. This translates into CASSPEWDSLKLFF. The full variable domain, its missing parts supplied by reference TRBV27 and TRBJ1-4, is EAQVTQNPRYLITVTGKKLTVTCSQNMNHEYMSWYRQDPGLGLRQIYYSMNVEVTDKGDVPEGYKVSRKEKRNFPLILESPSPNQTSLYFCASSPEWDSLKLFFGSGTQLSVL.

This clonotype was detected many times. The V call is TRBV14, the J call TRBJ2-7; 12 positions agree with TRBD2. CDR3 size: 17 residues. Trimming took 6 bases from V and 3 from J; bases not matched to a gene: 12. The germline V gene encodes CDR1 SGHDN and CDR2 FVKESK. The CDR3 coding sequence is TGTGCCAGCAGACTAGCGGGAGGAGGGGCAGTGTGCTACGAGCAGTACGTC. Protein: CASRLAGGGAVCYEQYV.

In its sample, this clonotype was seen many times. V is TRBV25-1 and J is TRBJ1-2; D gene unclear. Trimming removed 4 bases at V and 4 bases at J, with 7 bases between. Per the germline V gene, CDR1 is MGHDK and CDR2 is SYGVNS. This CDR3 contains 12 residues. CDR3 DNA sequence: TGTGCCAGCAGTGCTCCCACCTATGGCTACACCTTC. Amino acids: CASSAPTYGYTF.

This clonotype was seen ten or more times. The genes are TRBV5-1 and TRBJ2-5; tentatively, D is TRBD1 (7 bases). Germline V lookup: CDR1 SGHRS, CDR2 YFSETQ. Trimming left V 1 base short and J 3 bases short, with 22 bases between. The length of the CDR3 is 18 residues. This chain's CDR3 is CASSLNTRGVSRKETQYF. CDR3 nucleotide sequence: TGCGCCAGCAGCTTGAACACCAGGGGGGTTAGTCGGAAAGAGACCCAGTACTTC.

This clonotype ranks as medium-sized. This chain connects TRBV11-1 to TRBJ2-3; no reliable D call. Trimming left V 2 bases short and J 0 bases short, with 9 bases between. Germline values: CDR1 SGHAT, CDR2 FQDESV (reference sequence). This CDR3 has 15 amino acids. The CDR3 loop is CASSLFTRSTDTQYF. CDR3 nucleotides: TGTGCCAGCAGCTTATTTACACGGAGCACAGATACGCAGTATTTT.

The sample holds many counts of this clonotype. The rearrangement joins TRBV20-1 to TRBJ2-7, with a weak D call TRBD2 (5 bases). The V gene lost 1 base and the J gene lost 3 bases, with 7 bases spanning the gap. There are 12 residues in the CDR3. Germline loops: CDR1 DFQATT, CDR2 SNEGSKA (reference sequence). In nucleotides, the CDR3 is TGCAGTGCTAGAGGGACTGGCTACGAGCAGTACGTC. Its translation: CSARGTGYEQYV.

In regard to this clonotype: A much more abundant neighbour one base away suggests this may be a read error. The rearrangement joins TRBV25-1 to TRBJ2-5; D perhaps matches TRBD1 (7 bases). This CDR3 comprises 13 residues. Germline loops: CDR1 MGHDK, CDR2 SYGVNS. DNA for the CDR3: TGTGCCAGCAGTGCAGGGGGGCAAGAGACCCGGTACTTC. Translating it yields CASSAGGQETRYF.

By share, this clonotype counts as medium-sized. The V gene is TRBV19, the J gene TRBJ1-6; 9 bases agree with TRBD1. V lost 5 bases to trimming and J lost 10 bases; unmatched junction nucleotides: 18. CDR1 and CDR2 (germline): LNHDA, SQIVND (reference sequence). The length of the CDR3 is 18 residues. The CDR3, as DNA: TGTGCCAGTAGTTCGCGGACAGGGGCTCGAGCAGGGGACTCACCCCTCCACTTT. Its translation: CASSSRTGARAGDSPLHF.

The chain is built from TRBV11-2 and TRBJ2-2; TRBD2 aligns across 11 bases. This CDR3 is 18 amino acids long. V shed 5 bases, J shed 3 bases, and the junction held 11 bases outside the gene matches. CDR1 and CDR2 (germline): SGHAT, FQNNGV. The CDR3 loop reads CASSHRRLAGKYTGELFF. The CDR3 region has the DNA TGTGCCAGCAGCCACCGGAGACTAGCGGGGAAATACACCGGGGAGCTGTTTTTT.

This clonotype is deemed medium-sized. The V call is TRBV18, the J call TRBJ1-5; the D is unclear. V was shortened by 2 bases and J by 6 bases, with 11 bases between the two germline ends. The CDR3 runs 14 residues. Germline V gene data show CDR1 as KGHSH and CDR2 as LQKENI. This CDR3 reads CASSPTGQSQPQHF. Written as DNA, the CDR3 is TGTGCCAGCTCACCAACCGGCCAGAGTCAGCCCCAGCATTTT.

The V call is TRBV3-1, the J call TRBJ2-1; the D is unclear. V lost 0 bases and J 2 bases, leaving 11 bases between the germline ends. The CDR3 runs to 16 residues. CDR1 LGHDT and CDR2 YNNKEL come from the germline V gene (reference sequence). The CDR3 DNA sequence: TGTGCCAGCAGCCAAGATCCCCCCAACCCCTACAATGAGCAGTTCTTC. This codes for CASSQDPPNPYNEQFF.

Relative to its sample, this clonotype is medium-sized. This sequence joins TRBV5-6 and TRBJ2-2, with D hard to call. CDR3 size: 13 residues. The germline V gene encodes CDR1 SGHDT and CDR2 YYEEEE. V lost 1 base and J lost 7, with 8 bases in between. The DNA for the CDR3 is TGTGCCAGCAGCTTGTCGCGCATCGGGGAGCTGTTTTTT. Residues: CASSLSRIGELFF.

This clonotype was seen ten or more times. This sequence joins TRBV10-3 and TRBJ2-4, with 9 bases matching TRBD2. Trimming removed 10 bases from V and 0 bases from J; junction bases left unmatched: 13. CDR3 length: 17 residues. CDR1 and CDR2 from the germline V gene are ENHRY and SYGVKD. CDR3 residues: CATSPIVAGEAKNIQYF. CDR3 sequence (DNA): TGTGCCACGAGTCCTATCGTAGCGGGAGAAGCCAAAAACATTCAGTACTTC.

This clonotype was counted many times. The chain uses TRBV7-2 and TRBJ1-5; D ambiguous. CDR1 and CDR2 (germline): SGHTA, FQGNSA. The CDR3 covers 14 residues. Trimming removed 1 base at V and 6 bases at J, with 10 bases between. This chain's CDR3 is CASSLGLLGQPQHF. The DNA for the CDR3 is TGTGCCAGCAGCTTAGGGCTTTTGGGTCAGCCCCAGCATTTT.

By proportion, this clonotype is medium-sized. The chain recombines TRBV9 with TRBJ1-4; D uncertain. Trimming shortened V by 0 bases and J by 5 bases, and 14 bases separated the two germline ends. Germline lookup yields CDR1 SGDLS and CDR2 YYNGEE. The CDR3 totals 16 residues. In DNA, the CDR3 is TGTGCCAGCAGCGTAGGAGGGAGAGACCGGAATGAAAAACTGTTTTTT. Encoded protein: CASSVGGRDRNEKLFF.

The chain uses TRBV7-2 and TRBJ1-4; TRBD1 aligns across 8 bases. The V gene end was trimmed by 2 bases and the J gene end by 10 bases; junction bases not matched to a gene: 6. CDR1 is SGHTA, CDR2 FQGNSA, per germline. There are 14 residues in the CDR3. Here the CDR3 DNA reads TGTGCCAGCAGCTTACCCGGACAGGGAGGAAAACTGTTTTTT. It is translated as CASSLPGQGGKLFF.

In this sample, this clonotype turned up many times. V and J are TRBV27 and TRBJ1-1; D uncertain. There are 13 residues in the CDR3. The V gene's germline CDR1 is MNHEY and CDR2 SMNVEV (reference sequence). The ends were cut back, 6 bases at V and 4 bases at J, with 12 bases in the middle. The DNA of the CDR3 is TGTGCCAGCAGCCCCCCCCTCCGCACTGAAGCTTTCTTT. Its protein is CASSPPLRTEAFF.

The chain links TRBV20-1 to TRBJ2-3; the match to TRBD2 covers 8 bases. Germline assignment: CDR1 DFQATT and CDR2 SNEGSKA (reference sequence). V was pared by 6 bases and J by 7 bases, with 9 bases of the junction left unmatched. This CDR3 spans 13 amino acids. Here the CDR3 DNA reads TGCAGTGCCCATATACGGGGGGGAAATACGCAGTATTTT. The encoded protein is CSAHIRGGNTQYF.

This clonotype was observed many times. V usage is TRBV11-2 and J usage is TRBJ2-1; 10 nucleotides align to TRBD1. The germline V gene encodes CDR1 SGHAT and CDR2 FQNNGV. V was clipped by 6 bases and J by 5 bases; unmatched bases: 7. The CDR3 runs 15 residues. The CDR3 region is CASRGGQGLHNEQFF. The CDR3 bases are TGTGCCAGCAGAGGGGGACAGGGGCTCCACAATGAGCAGTTCTTC.